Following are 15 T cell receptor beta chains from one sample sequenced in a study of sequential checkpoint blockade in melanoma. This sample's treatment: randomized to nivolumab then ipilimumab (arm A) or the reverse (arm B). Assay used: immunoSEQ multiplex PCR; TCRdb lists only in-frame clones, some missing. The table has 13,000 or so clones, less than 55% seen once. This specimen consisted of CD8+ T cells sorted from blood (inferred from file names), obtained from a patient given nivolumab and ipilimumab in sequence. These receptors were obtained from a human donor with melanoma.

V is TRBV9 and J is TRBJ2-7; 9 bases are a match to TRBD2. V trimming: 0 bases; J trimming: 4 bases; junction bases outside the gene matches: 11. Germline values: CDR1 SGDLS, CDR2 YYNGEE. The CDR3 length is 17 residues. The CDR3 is CASSVDGSGTSFYEQYF. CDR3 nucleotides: TGTGCCAGCAGCGTAGATGGTTCGGGGACTAGCTTTTACGAGCAGTACTTC.

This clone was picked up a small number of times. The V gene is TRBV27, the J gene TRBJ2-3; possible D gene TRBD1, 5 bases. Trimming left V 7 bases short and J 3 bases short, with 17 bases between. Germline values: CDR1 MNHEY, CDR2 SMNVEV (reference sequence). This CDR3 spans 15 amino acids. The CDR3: CASMAGWMGTDTQYF. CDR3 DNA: TGTGCCAGCATGGCAGGGTGGATGGGAACAGATACGCAGTATTTT.

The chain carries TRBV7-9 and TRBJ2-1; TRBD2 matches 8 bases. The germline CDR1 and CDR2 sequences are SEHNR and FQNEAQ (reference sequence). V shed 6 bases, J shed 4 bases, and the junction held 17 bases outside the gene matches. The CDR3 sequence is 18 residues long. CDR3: CASSSSSGALILYNEQFF. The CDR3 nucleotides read TGTGCCAGCAGTTCTAGTAGCGGGGCTCTGATTCTTTACAATGAGCAGTTCTTC.

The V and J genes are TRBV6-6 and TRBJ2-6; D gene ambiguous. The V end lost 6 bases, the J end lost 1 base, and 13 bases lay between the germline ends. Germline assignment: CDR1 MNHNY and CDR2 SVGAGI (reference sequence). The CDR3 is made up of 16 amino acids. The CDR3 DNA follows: TGTGCCAGCAGCCGGAACGACAATTCTGGGGCCAACGTCCTGACTTTC. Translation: CASSRNDNSGANVLTF.

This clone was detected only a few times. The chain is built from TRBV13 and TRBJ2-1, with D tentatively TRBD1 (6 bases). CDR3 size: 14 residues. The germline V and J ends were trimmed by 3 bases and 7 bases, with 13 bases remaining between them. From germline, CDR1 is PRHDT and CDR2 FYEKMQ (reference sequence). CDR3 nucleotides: TGTGCCAGCAGCTTGTGGGGGCCTGGGAATGAGCAGTTCTTC. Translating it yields CASSLWGPGNEQFF.

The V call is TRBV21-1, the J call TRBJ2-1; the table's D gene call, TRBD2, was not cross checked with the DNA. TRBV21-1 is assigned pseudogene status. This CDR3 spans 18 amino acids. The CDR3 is CASSNGPLRSGRANEQFF. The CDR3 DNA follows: TGTGCCAGCAGCAATGGGCCCCTTAGGAGCGGGAGGGCCAATGAGCAGTTCTTC.

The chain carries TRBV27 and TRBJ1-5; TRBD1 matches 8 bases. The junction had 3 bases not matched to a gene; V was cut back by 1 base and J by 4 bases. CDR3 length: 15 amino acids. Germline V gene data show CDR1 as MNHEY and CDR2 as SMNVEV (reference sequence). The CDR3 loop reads CASSLYGQGNQPQHF. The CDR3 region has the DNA TGTGCCAGCAGTTTATATGGACAGGGAAATCAGCCCCAGCATTTT.

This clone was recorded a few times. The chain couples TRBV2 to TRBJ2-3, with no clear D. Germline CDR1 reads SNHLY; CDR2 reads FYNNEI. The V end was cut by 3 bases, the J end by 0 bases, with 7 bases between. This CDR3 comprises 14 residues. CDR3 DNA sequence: TGTGCCAGCAGTGACCCCCTTAGCACAGATACGCAGTATTTT. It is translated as CASSDPLSTDTQYF.

The CDR3 coding sequence is TGCAGCGTTGAAATCCCCCGCGCTAGAGATGGGACGGGACAGGCCTTCTTT. Its translation: CSVEIPRARDGTGQAFF. V usage is TRBV29-1 and J usage is TRBJ1-1; 8 bases are shared with TRBD1. V was pared by 2 bases and J by 14 bases, with 25 bases of the junction left unmatched. Germline-derived CDR1 and CDR2 are SQVTM and ANQGSEA. The CDR3 totals 17 residues. The whole variable domain, filled in from reference TRBV29-1 and TRBJ1-1, reads SAVISQKPSRDICQRGTSLTIQCQVDSQVTMMFWYRQQPGQSLTLIATANQGSEATYESGFVIDKFPISRPNLTFSTLTVSNMSPEDSSIYLCSVEIPRARDGTGQAFFGQGTRLTVV.

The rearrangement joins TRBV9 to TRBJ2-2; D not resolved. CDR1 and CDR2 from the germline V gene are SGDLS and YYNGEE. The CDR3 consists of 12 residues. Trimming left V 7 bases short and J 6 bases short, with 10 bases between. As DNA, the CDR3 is TGTGCCAGCTCCCAGGATCCCGGGGAGCTGTTTTTT. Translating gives CASSQDPGELFF.

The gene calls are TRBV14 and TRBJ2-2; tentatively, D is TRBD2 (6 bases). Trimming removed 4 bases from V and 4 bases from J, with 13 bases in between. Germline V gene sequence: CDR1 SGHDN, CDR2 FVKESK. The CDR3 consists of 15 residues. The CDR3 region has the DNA TGTGCCAGCAGCCTGTATAGCGGACGCACCGGGGAGCTGTTTTTT. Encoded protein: CASSLYSGRTGELFF. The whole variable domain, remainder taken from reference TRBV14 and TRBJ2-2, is EAGVTQFPSHSVIEKGQTVTLRCDPISGHDNLYWYRRVMGKEIKFLLHFVKESKQDESGMPNNRFLAERTGGTYSTLKVQPAELEDSGVYFCASSLYSGRTGELFFGEGSRLTVL.

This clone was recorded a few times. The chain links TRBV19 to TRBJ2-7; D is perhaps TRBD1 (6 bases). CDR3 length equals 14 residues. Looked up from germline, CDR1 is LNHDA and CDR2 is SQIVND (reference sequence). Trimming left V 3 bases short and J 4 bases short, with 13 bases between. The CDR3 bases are TGTGCCAGTAGTATGGGGTCACAGGGATACGAGCAGTACTTC. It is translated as CASSMGSQGYEQYF.

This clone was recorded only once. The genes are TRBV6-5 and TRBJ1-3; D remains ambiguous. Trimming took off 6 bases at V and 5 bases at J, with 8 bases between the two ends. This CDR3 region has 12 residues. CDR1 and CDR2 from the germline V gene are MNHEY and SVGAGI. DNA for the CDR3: TGTGCCAGCAGCGAACACCGAAACACCATATATTTT. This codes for CASSEHRNTIYF.

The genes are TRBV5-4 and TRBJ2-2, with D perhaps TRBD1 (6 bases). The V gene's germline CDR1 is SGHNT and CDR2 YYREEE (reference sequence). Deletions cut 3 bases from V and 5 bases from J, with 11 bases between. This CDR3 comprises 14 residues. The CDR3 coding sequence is TGTGCCAGCAGCTGGACAGTTGCGACCGGGGAGCTGTTTTTT. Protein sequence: CASSWTVATGELFF.

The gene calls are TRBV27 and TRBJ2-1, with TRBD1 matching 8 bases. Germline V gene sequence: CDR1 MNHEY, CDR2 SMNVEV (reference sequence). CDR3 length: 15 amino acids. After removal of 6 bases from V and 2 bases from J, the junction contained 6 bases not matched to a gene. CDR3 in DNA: TGTGCCAGCAGGTTAACAGGGGGTACCTACAATGAGCAGTTCTTC. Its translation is CASRLTGGTYNEQFF.